The 27 T cell receptor beta chains in this list originate from one sample, sequenced in a study of blood T cells in healthy people across ages (dated by TCRdb to the mid-2010s). Library construction relied on 5' RACE. The sequencing machine was an Illumina HiSeq 2500. A second PCR of roughly 6 to 12 cycles was run with a J-beta primer mix and a sample-barcoded 5' primer. The public reads were reanalyzed by TCRdb: fastp trimming at Q25, MiXCR alignment, in-frame beta chains only. Duplicate CDR3 protein sequences are folded into a single record with the most common DNA and genes. This sample comprises fewer than 2,000,000 distinct CDR3 sequences, 34% of them detected only once. The ten most abundant clones make up roughly 10% of the sample. Sequencing input: blood. Receptor source: a woman aged 25 to 39 in good health.

On this clonotype itself: This clone may be a read error of a much larger clone one base away. The rearrangement links TRBV28 to TRBJ2-1, with D unclear. V was shortened by 4 bases and J by 6 bases, with 7 bases between the two germline ends. Germline V gene sequence: CDR1 MDHEN, CDR2 SYDVKM. There are 12 residues in the CDR3. The CDR3 DNA follows: TGTGCCAGCAGTTCGAATAGCAATGAGCAGTTCTTC. Its translation is CASSSNSNEQFF. The whole variable domain, remainder taken from reference TRBV28 and TRBJ2-1, is DVKVTQSSRYLVKRTGEKVFLECVQDMDHENMFWYRQDPGLGLRLIYFSYDVKMKEKGDIPEGYSVSREKKERFSLILESASTNQTSMYLCASSSNSNEQFFGPGTRLTVL.

The rearrangement links TRBV5-1 to TRBJ1-2, with D unresolved. This CDR3 has 15 residues. Trimming left V 0 bases short and J 4 bases short, with 13 bases between. Germline CDR1 reads SGHRS; CDR2 reads YFSETQ. CDR3 amino acids: CASSLGSAGIYGYTF. The CDR3, as DNA: TGCGCCAGCAGCTTGGGGTCTGCAGGCATCTATGGCTACACCTTC.

This clonotype was observed a few times. The V gene is TRBV20-1, the J gene TRBJ1-2; tentative D call: TRBD1 (6 bases). V dropped 6 bases and J dropped 0 bases, with 11 bases sitting between them. Germline assignment: CDR1 DFQATT and CDR2 SNEGSKA (reference sequence). The CDR3 sequence is 13 residues long. CDR3 bases: TGCAGTGCGCGGACAGAAACTAACTATGGCTACACCTTC. It specifies CSARTETNYGYTF.

The genes are TRBV6-5 and TRBJ1-2; unclear D gene. CDR1 is MNHEY, CDR2 SVGAGI, per germline. This CDR3 spans 17 amino acids. Trimming shortened V by 2 bases and J by 0 bases, and 16 bases separated the two germline ends. In nucleotides, the CDR3 is TGTGCCAGCAGTTACGCCCGGTCAGAACCAGCTAACTATGGCTACACCTTC. Translated: CASSYARSEPANYGYTF.

J is TRBJ2-5 and V is TRBV20-1, with 9 positions matching TRBD1. The J call may be faulty, since TRBJ2-7 better matches the DNA end. The germline CDR1 and CDR2 sequences are DFQATT and SNEGSKA (reference sequence). The CDR3 runs 13 residues. The CDR3 DNA reads as TGCAGTGTTGAGGGACAGGGAGGACACGAGCAGTACTTC. Residues: CSVEGQGGHEQYF.

This clonotype was seen repeatedly, ten times or more. CDR3 protein: CASSPRGGGRSNEQFF. The CDR3 DNA is TGCGCCAGCAGCCCGCGAGGGGGGGGCAGGAGCAATGAGCAGTTCTTC. The chain joins TRBV5-1 to TRBJ2-1; the D gene is possibly TRBD2 (7 bases). Germline loops: CDR1 SGHRS, CDR2 YFSETQ. The CDR3 length is 16 residues. The V end was cut by 4 bases, the J end by 6 bases, with 20 bases between.

The chain uses TRBV5-1 and TRBJ2-5; 9 bases line up with TRBD2. Looked up from germline, CDR1 is SGHRS and CDR2 is YFSETQ. J gave up 4 bases and V 5 bases, and 9 bases lay outside the gene matches. The CDR3 has 15 amino acids. CDR3 loop: CASSSAGGIPETQYF. CDR3 nucleotides: TGCGCCAGCAGTAGCGCGGGGGGGATCCCAGAGACCCAGTACTTC.

As concerns this clonotype: A much more abundant neighbour one base away suggests this may be a read error. The J gene is TRBJ2-7, the V gene TRBV4-1; D unclear. This CDR3 contains 14 residues. Germline CDR1 MGHRA, CDR2 YSYEKL. This CDR3 is CASGQDVSAYEQYF. The CDR3 DNA follows: TGCGCCAGCGGCCAAGATGTCAGTGCCTACGAGCAGTACTTC.

This clonotype was recorded a few times. The chain recombines TRBV18 with TRBJ2-1; D is unclear. The CDR3 sequence is 13 residues long. Germline CDR1 reads KGHSH; CDR2 reads LQKENI. The ends were cut back, 3 bases at V and 4 bases at J, with 7 bases in the middle. The CDR3 is CASSPLMYNEQFF. CDR3 coding DNA: TGTGCCAGCTCACCCTTAATGTACAATGAGCAGTTCTTC. Filled out from reference TRBV18 and TRBJ2-1, the complete variable domain reads NAGVMQNPRHLVRRRGQEARLRCSPMKGHSHVYWYRQLPEEGLKFMVYLQKENIIDESGMPKERFSAEFPKEGPSILRIQQVVRGDSAAYFCASSPLMYNEQFFGPGTRLTVL.

This clonotype was picked up a small number of times. The chain is built from TRBV3-1 and TRBJ1-6; 7 nucleotides agree with TRBD1. With V trimmed by 0 bases and J by 8 bases, 4 bases remained unmatched. Germline-derived CDR1 and CDR2 are LGHDT and YNNKEL (reference sequence). The CDR3 has 15 amino acids. CDR3 DNA: TGTGCCAGCAGCCAAGATCAGGGGGGATATTCACCCCTCCACTTT. It yields the protein CASSQDQGGYSPLHF.

This clonotype came up many times. The chain carries TRBV4-1 and TRBJ2-1; the D gene is possibly TRBD1 (6 bases). The germline V and J ends were trimmed by 3 bases and 1 base, with 10 bases remaining between them. Germline CDR1 and CDR2: MGHRA and YSYEKL. The CDR3 is 15 residues long. This CDR3 is CASSQMTGSYNEQFF. In DNA form, the CDR3 reads TGCGCCAGCAGCCAGATGACAGGTTCCTACAATGAGCAGTTCTTC.

This clonotype was observed many times. The V gene is TRBV5-1, the J gene TRBJ2-3; 8 nucleotides align to TRBD2. This CDR3 contains 16 residues. Germline CDR1 is SGHRS and CDR2 is YFSETQ. V dropped 4 bases and J dropped 3; count of bases not matched to a gene: 10. The CDR3 spells CASSLRPGGSTDTQYF. The DNA for the CDR3 is TGCGCCAGCAGCCTACGCCCGGGAGGGTCAACAGATACGCAGTATTTT.

V and J are TRBV4-1 and TRBJ2-2; D call uncertain. Germline V gives CDR1 MGHRA, CDR2 YSYEKL. CDR3 size: 15 residues. Trimming shortened V by 0 bases and J by 7 bases, and 12 bases separated the two germline ends. CDR3 bases: TGCGCCAGCAGCCAAGAGGCTAGAATAGGCGGGGAGCTGTTTTTT. The encoded protein is CASSQEARIGGELFF.

This clonotype has ten or more counts. A read error is possible here, since a much larger clone lies one base away. J is TRBJ2-4 and V is TRBV6-4; D call uncertain. The germline V gene encodes CDR1 MRHNA and CDR2 SNTAGT. Trimming took 2 bases from V and 13 from J, leaving 12 bases between them. The CDR3 contains 12 residues. The CDR3 region is CASSDPMARQYF. CDR3 in DNA: TGTGCCAGCAGTGACCCTATGGCCCGCCAGTACTTC.

This clonotype was detected only a few times. Mismatch with germline at one junction end may stem from a read error. The J gene is TRBJ2-7, the V gene TRBV12-3 or TRBV12-4; D remains ambiguous. CDR3 length: 13 amino acids. Written as DNA, the CDR3 is TGTGCCAGCAGTTTTACTGGTGCCTACAAGCAGTACTTC. This codes for CASSFTGAYKQYF.

This clonotype occurred a few times. The DNA of the CDR3 is TGCAGTGCTAGGCCTTTCCGGGTTAACAATGAGCAGTTCTTC. Protein sequence: CSARPFRVNNEQFF. The chain recombines TRBV20-1 with TRBJ2-1; D call uncertain. The V end was cut by 3 bases, the J end by 5 bases, with 14 bases between. Germline V lookup: CDR1 DFQATT, CDR2 SNEGSKA (reference sequence). The CDR3 is 14 amino acids.

The chain carries TRBV4-1 and TRBJ2-2, with D maybe TRBD2 (5 bases). Trimming shortened V by 0 bases and J by 10 bases, and 9 bases separated the two germline ends. The germline CDR1 and CDR2 sequences are MGHRA and YSYEKL. This CDR3 region has 13 residues. The CDR3 DNA sequence: TGCGCCAGCAGCCAAGAGGGAGCCGTGGAGCTGTTTTTT. It encodes CASSQEGAVELFF.

The J gene is TRBJ2-3, the V gene TRBV5-1; D is uncertain. V gave up 4 bases and J gave up 4 bases, with 10 bases separating them. CDR3 length equals 13 residues. Germline V CDR1 and CDR2: SGHRS, YFSETQ. This CDR3 reads CASSMGIADTQYF. Here the CDR3 DNA reads TGCGCCAGCAGCATGGGAATCGCAGATACGCAGTATTTT. Based on the CDR3 plus reference TRBV5-1 and TRBJ2-3, the full variable domain is KAGVTQTPRYLIKTRGQQVTLSCSPISGHRSVSWYQQTPGQGLQFLFEYFSETQRNKGNFPGRFSGRQFSNSRSEMNVSTLELGDSALYLCASSMGIADTQYFGPGTRLTVL.

The CDR3 loop reads CASFSGLAGGQETQYF. CDR3 DNA sequence: TGCGCCAGCTTTTCGGGACTAGCGGGAGGACAAGAGACCCAGTACTTC. The chain uses TRBV5-1 and TRBJ2-5; 15 bases fit TRBD2. Germline V lookup: CDR1 SGHRS, CDR2 YFSETQ. The CDR3 covers 16 residues. V was pared by 7 bases and J by 2 bases, with 6 bases of the junction left unmatched.

The J gene is TRBJ2-1, the V gene TRBV20-1; the D is unclear. Germline V gene data show CDR1 as DFQATT and CDR2 as SNEGSKA (reference sequence). CDR3 length: 14 residues. V was trimmed by 4 bases and J by 3 bases, leaving 13 bases between them. CDR3 DNA sequence: TGCAGTGCTAAGGCTCAGCTCGTCTACAATGAGCAGTTCTTC. This translates into CSAKAQLVYNEQFF.

This clonotype was observed a few times. The rearrangement uses TRBV15 and TRBJ2-2, with a tentative D call TRBD2 (5 bases). The V end was cut by 0 bases, the J end by 3 bases, with 20 bases between. The length of the CDR3 is 19 residues. From germline, CDR1 is LNHNV and CDR2 YYDKDF (reference sequence). This chain's CDR3 is CATSRDRVSADYDTGELFF. The CDR3 DNA sequence: TGTGCCACCAGCAGAGATCGGGTGTCGGCAGACTATGACACCGGGGAGCTGTTTTTT. Looking up the rest from reference TRBV15 and TRBJ2-2 gives the full variable domain: DAMVIQNPRYQVTQFGKPVTLSCSQTLNHNVMYWYQQKSSQAPKLLFHYYDKDFNNEADTPDNFQSRRPNTSFCFLDIRSPGLGDTAMYLCATSRDRVSADYDTGELFFGEGSRLTVL.

This clonotype was seen only a few times. This sequence joins TRBV2 and TRBJ2-3, with 9 bases matching TRBD1. The CDR3 contains 15 residues. Per the germline V gene, CDR1 is SNHLY and CDR2 is FYNNEI. The ends lost 6 bases at V and 5 bases at J; junction bases unmatched: 9. CDR3 region: CASSRDRGLRDTQYF. CDR3 coding DNA: TGTGCCAGCAGCCGAGACAGGGGGTTAAGAGATACGCAGTATTTT.

The sample holds a few counts of this clonotype. The chain couples TRBV20-1 to TRBJ2-4; D gene ambiguous. V shed 3 bases and J shed 0 bases, with 12 bases lying between them. CDR1 and CDR2 from the germline V gene are DFQATT and SNEGSKA (reference sequence). This CDR3 spans 15 amino acids. This CDR3 reads CSASPSGLAKNIQYF. The CDR3 DNA reads as TGCAGTGCTAGTCCCAGTGGGCTAGCCAAAAACATTCAGTACTTC.

With respect to this clonotype: Germline and junction disagree at one end, which may indicate a read error. The rearrangement uses TRBV27 and TRBJ2-1; TRBD2 matches at 7 bases. The CDR3 totals 15 residues. The V gene's germline CDR1 is MNHEY and CDR2 SMNVEV (reference sequence). CDR3 in amino acids: CASSLLVVAGNGQFF. The CDR3 nucleotides are TGTGCCAGCAGTTTATTGGTAGTAGCGGGCAATGGGCAGTTCTTC.

This clonotype showed up many times. The chain carries TRBV13 and TRBJ1-2; weak D call: TRBD1 (6 bases). CDR1 PRHDT and CDR2 FYEKMQ come from the germline V gene (reference sequence). The CDR3 sequence is 14 residues long. The V end lost 0 bases, the J end lost 4 bases, and 9 bases lay between the germline ends. The CDR3 bases are TGTGCCAGCAGCTTAGGGGACAGCACCTATGGCTACACCTTC. Encoded protein: CASSLGDSTYGYTF.

The rearrangement joins TRBV9 to TRBJ2-7; tentative D call: TRBD1 (5 bases). The CDR3 extends over 15 amino acids. V was clipped by 3 bases and J by 2 bases, with 15 bases between them. Germline V gene lookup returns CDR1 SGDLS and CDR2 YYNGEE. The DNA of the CDR3 is TGTGCCAGCAGCGGAAGGGCACAGGCTACCTACGAGCAGTACTTC. It translates to CASSGRAQATYEQYF.

The gene calls are TRBV6-6 and TRBJ2-1; a weak D match, TRBD2 (6 bases). The germline gives CDR1 MNHNY, CDR2 SVGAGI (reference sequence). V was shortened by 8 bases and J by 7 bases, with 12 bases between the two germline ends. The CDR3 covers 12 residues. Here the CDR3 DNA reads TGTGCCAGCCGGGAGTATTCAAATGAGCAGTTCTTC. It yields the protein CASREYSNEQFF.